These 7 T cell receptor beta chains originate from one sample sequenced in a study of blood T cell repertoires in COVID-19. Here immunoSEQ multiplex PCR was the method, and the copy in TCRdb shows in-frame clones only, minus some. The sample lists 100,000 to 120,000 clones, approximately 80% seen once, with more than 30% in the top ten. The sequenced sample consisted of peripheral blood. The source of these receptors is an elderly man with acute or convalescent COVID-19.

The CDR3: CAWSLPAGGHTGELFF. CDR3 coding DNA: TGTGCCTGGAGTCTCCCAGCGGGGGGGCACACCGGGGAGCTGTTTTTT. This rearrangement joins TRBV30 to TRBJ2-2; 10 bases map to TRBD2. CDR3 length equals 16 residues. Per germline, CDR1 GTSNPN and CDR2 SVGIG (reference sequence). J gave up 3 bases and V 2 bases, and 6 bases lay outside the gene matches. The full variable domain, in which reference TRBV30 and TRBJ2-2 provide the parts outside the CDR3, is SQTIHQWPATLVQPVGSPLSLECTVEGTSNPNLYWYRQAAGRGLQLLFYSVGIGQISSEVPQNLSASRPQDRQFILSSKKLLLSDSGFYLCAWSLPAGGHTGELFFGEGSRLTVL.

This chain joins TRBV5-4 and TRBJ2-2; 9 positions agree with TRBD1. Germline V lookup: CDR1 SGHNT, CDR2 YYREEE (reference sequence). Germline trimming cut 5 bases from V and 8 bases from J; bases unmatched to any gene: 10. The CDR3 contains 15 residues. CDR3: CASRSENRGQGELFF. CDR3 DNA: TGTGCCAGCAGGTCAGAGAACAGGGGGCAAGGGGAGCTGTTTTTT.

V usage is TRBV5-1 and J usage is TRBJ2-1, with 8 bases lining up with TRBD1. The CDR3 sequence is 15 residues long. The germline gives CDR1 SGHRS, CDR2 YFSETQ. J gave up 6 bases and V 5 bases, and 10 bases lay outside the gene matches. The CDR3 region has the DNA TGCGCCAGCAGGGAAACCGGACAGGGTAGCAATGAGCAGTTCTTC. This translates into CASRETGQGSNEQFF. The entire variable domain, with the rest obtained from reference TRBV5-1 and TRBJ2-1, is as follows: KAGVTQTPRYLIKTRGQQVTLSCSPISGHRSVSWYQQTPGQGLQFLFEYFSETQRNKGNFPGRFSGRQFSNSRSEMNVSTLELGDSALYLCASRETGQGSNEQFFGPGTRLTVL.

The chain carries TRBV6-5 and TRBJ2-7; 10 bases are a match to TRBD1. Losses at the gene ends were 1 base for V and 6 bases for J; bases not matched to a gene: 9. Per the germline V gene, CDR1 is MNHEY and CDR2 is SVGAGI. The CDR3 has 16 residues. The CDR3 loop is CASSYLKGQGISEQYF. The CDR3 coding sequence is TGTGCCAGCAGTTACTTAAAGGGACAGGGGATCAGCGAGCAGTACTTC.

The chain links TRBV28 to TRBJ2-5, with 7 bases matching TRBD1. Looked up from germline, CDR1 is MDHEN and CDR2 is SYDVKM. This CDR3 comprises 13 residues. V lost 3 bases to trimming and J lost 6 bases; unmatched junction nucleotides: 4. CDR3 loop: CASSLEQGKTQYF. The DNA for the CDR3 is TGTGCCAGCAGTTTGGAACAGGGGAAGACCCAGTACTTC.

V gene TRBV11-2 combines with J gene TRBJ1-1; 8 nucleotides agree with TRBD1. Germline V gene lookup returns CDR1 SGHAT and CDR2 FQNNGV. This CDR3 spans 15 amino acids. V trimming: 1 base; J trimming: 1 base; junction bases outside the gene matches: 2. The CDR3 DNA reads TGTGCCAGCAGCTTAGGTGGGACAGGGAACACTGAAGCTTTCTTT. This encodes CASSLGGTGNTEAFF. The full variable domain, with the rest looked up from reference TRBV11-2 and TRBJ1-1, is EAGVAQSPRYKIIEKRQSVAFWCNPISGHATLYWYQQILGQGPKLLIQFQNNGVVDDSQLPKDRFSAERLKGVDSTLKIQPAKLEDSAVYLCASSLGGTGNTEAFFGQGTRLTVV.

This chain connects TRBV6-5 to TRBJ1-5; 9 nucleotides agree with TRBD1. The CDR3 is 15 residues long. Trimming took 6 bases from V and 3 from J; bases not matched to a gene: 6. The V gene's germline CDR1 is MNHEY and CDR2 SVGAGI. The CDR3 bases are TGTGCCAGCAGCTCCGGGACAGGGCCCAATCAGCCCCAGCATTTT. Amino acid sequence: CASSSGTGPNQPQHF.